Listed below are T cell receptor beta chains from one sample, sequenced in a study. Using its own MiXCR run on the RT-PCR reads, TCRdb lists one record per CDR3 protein. The profile shows hundreds of thousands of distinct CDR3 sequences, 12% to 15% of them singletons. Sequencing was done on a sample of memory CD4+ T cells from blood. All receptors come from a female donor in good health, serving as a healthy control. CDR3s include the opening cysteine and the closing phenylalanine or tryptophan. Fields, in order: clone size, J gene, D gene, V gene, CDR3 DNA, CDR3 protein. A D gene is named only where the DNA matches it firmly. The listing skips clone size in some rows; elsewhere it reads once, few, many or a size class.

size: many
J: TRBJ1-2
D: TRBD1
V: TRBV6-5
DNA: TGTGCCAGCAGCTCAGGGGGCCGGGGCTACACCTTC
CDR3: CASSSGGRGYTF

size: many
J: TRBJ2-5
D: -
V: TRBV5-1
DNA: TGCGCCAGCAGCTTTGATGAGACCCAGTACTTC
CDR3: CASSFDETQYF

size: few
J: TRBJ1-5
D: -
V: TRBV6-1
DNA: TGTGCCAGCAGTTTAGGGTCGGAGCCCCAGCATTTT
CDR3: CASSLGSEPQHF

size: -
J: TRBJ1-3
D: -
V: TRBV3-1
DNA: TGTGCCAGCATCTCGTCGTCCTCTGGAAACACCATATATTTT
CDR3: CASISSSSGNTIYF

size: many
J: TRBJ2-7
D: TRBD1
V: TRBV6-6
DNA: TGTGCCAGCAGTTCCGCAGGGGGCTACGAGCAGTACTTC
CDR3: CASSSAGGYEQYF

size: few
J: TRBJ1-1
D: -
V: TRBV7-9
DNA: TGTGCCAGCAGCCCCCCATCGCGGGGGAACACTGAAGCTTTCTTT
CDR3: CASSPPSRGNTEAFF

size: few
J: TRBJ2-1
D: -
V: TRBV11-1
DNA: TGTGCCAGCAGCCCAACTTTAAGGGTTGTGGTGAGAAATGAGCAGTTCTTC
CDR3: CASSPTLRVVVRNEQFF

size: -
J: TRBJ1-4
D: TRBD1
V: TRBV5-1
DNA: TGCGCCAGCAGCTTGACAGGGGATATGGAATTGGGAAAACTGTTTTTT
CDR3: CASSLTGDMELGKLFF

size: few
J: TRBJ2-7
D: -
V: TRBV18
DNA: TGTGCCAGCTCGCCATCCGGGTCCTCCTTCTACGAGCAGTACTTC
CDR3: CASSPSGSSFYEQYF

size: many
J: TRBJ1-3
D: -
V: TRBV27
DNA: TGTGCCAGCAGTCCCGCGGGAGGAAACACCATATATTTT
CDR3: CASSPAGGNTIYF

size: -
J: TRBJ1-1
D: -
V: TRBV3-1
DNA: TGTGCCAGCCAACTCGGACGGTTGAGCACTGAAGCTTTCTTT
CDR3: CASQLGRLSTEAFF

size: few
J: TRBJ1-1
D: TRBD1
V: TRBV24-1
DNA: TGTGCCACCACCGAACAGGGGAGCACTGAAGCTTTCTTT
CDR3: CATTEQGSTEAFF

size: few
J: TRBJ1-2
D: TRBD1
V: TRBV20-1
DNA: TGCAGTGCTAGGAATCCGGACAGGGCCCCCTATGGCTACACCTTC
CDR3: CSARNPDRAPYGYTF

size: few
J: TRBJ2-5
D: -
V: TRBV20-1
DNA: TGCAGTGCTGTCTGGGGCCAAGAGACCCAGTACTTC
CDR3: CSAVWGQETQYF

size: -
J: TRBJ1-1
D: -
V: TRBV29-1
DNA: TGCAGAATGACTTCCACTGAAGCTTTCTTT
CDR3: CRMTSTEAFF

size: many
J: TRBJ1-2
D: TRBD1
V: TRBV4-3
DNA: TGCGCCAGCAGCCCGGGACAGGCTCGCTATGGCTACACCTTC
CDR3: CASSPGQARYGYTF

size: -
J: TRBJ2-7
D: -
V: TRBV5-5
DNA: TGTGCCAGCTACGGGACGGTATCCTACGAGCAGTACTTC
CDR3: CASYGTVSYEQYF

size: many
J: TRBJ2-7
D: TRBD1
V: TRBV6-5
DNA: TGTGCCAGCACCCGGGGACAGGGGGCCTACGAGCAGTACTTC
CDR3: CASTRGQGAYEQYF

size: -
J: TRBJ2-5
D: -
V: TRBV5-1
DNA: TGCGCCAGCAGTCAACAGTTCCATAGTCAAGAGACCCAGTACTTC
CDR3: CASSQQFHSQETQYF

size: few
J: TRBJ2-1
D: TRBD2
V: TRBV18
DNA: TGTGCCAGCTCCCAGGGGACTAGCGGGGGTCACAATGAGCAGTTCTTC
CDR3: CASSQGTSGGHNEQFF

size: few
J: TRBJ2-1
D: TRBD2
V: TRBV7-2
DNA: TGTGCCAGCAGCTTTGCGGGAGCCATCAATGAGCAGTTCTTC
CDR3: CASSFAGAINEQFF

size: many
J: TRBJ1-5
D: -
V: TRBV5-1
DNA: TGCGCCAGCAGCTTGAACATAGATCAGCCCCAGCATTTT
CDR3: CASSLNIDQPQHF

size: -
J: TRBJ1-5
D: -
V: TRBV6-2/TRBV6-3
DNA: TGTGCCAGCAGCCGTCCGGGGGTCTCGGGCAATCAGCCCCAGCATTTT
CDR3: CASSRPGVSGNQPQHF

size: few
J: TRBJ2-1
D: -
V: TRBV7-2
DNA: TGTGCCAGCAGCCCTCGAGGGAGAGACTACAATGAGCAGTTCTTC
CDR3: CASSPRGRDYNEQFF

size: many
J: TRBJ2-4
D: -
V: TRBV10-3
DNA: TGTGCCATCAGTAGGGGCGGGGTTGGAGGGGACATTCAGTACTTC
CDR3: CAISRGGVGGDIQYF

size: few
J: TRBJ1-5
D: -
V: TRBV10-3
DNA: TGTGCCATCAGAGACGACAGCGGTCGCAATCAGCCCCAGCATTTT
CDR3: CAIRDDSGRNQPQHF